Shown below are 24 T cell receptor beta chains from a single sample sequenced in a study of technical replicates of blood from a few donors (TCRdb year 2017). Library creation used the immunoSEQ multiplex PCR assay. Drawn from immuneACCESS, this table holds only the in-frame rearrangements with V and J called that TCRdb kept. Clones are partly lost; checked studies trace under half to an unresolved V gene and leave the rest unexplained. In all, the sample holds fewer than 85,000 clones, and around 94% of those were seen once. Together, the top ten hold less than 0.3% of the sample. Sequencing used T cells isolated from PBMCs. The receptors here all came from a human donor in good health.

The chain joins TRBV11-2 to TRBJ1-2; D unclear. V lost 0 bases, J lost 4 bases, and 3 bases lay in between. CDR3 length: 12 residues. CDR1 and CDR2 from the germline V gene are SGHAT and FQNNGV. CDR3 nucleotide sequence: TGTGCCAGCAGCTTAGACTTCTATGGCTACACCTTC. It translates to CASSLDFYGYTF.

The rearrangement uses TRBV29-1 and TRBJ2-2, with D tentatively TRBD1 (6 bases). Germline V lookup: CDR1 SQVTM, CDR2 ANQGSEA. The V and J ends lost 5 bases and 6 bases respectively, with 16 bases between them. The CDR3 is made up of 14 amino acids. CDR3 bases: TGCAGCGTTTCCCCCGACAGGCCGGCCGGGGAGCTGTTTTTT. Translated: CSVSPDRPAGELFF.

The J gene is TRBJ1-1, the V gene TRBV2; D perhaps matches TRBD1 (5 bases). Per germline, CDR1 SNHLY and CDR2 FYNNEI. The CDR3 runs to 13 residues. With 3 bases removed from V and 1 base from J, the gap between germline ends came to 6 bases. CDR3 coding DNA: TGTGCCAGCAGTGACAGGGAGAACACTGAAGCTTTCTTT. This translates into CASSDRENTEAFF. The full variable domain, with the rest looked up from reference TRBV2 and TRBJ1-1, is EPEVTQTPSHQVTQMGQEVILRCVPISNHLYFYWYRQILGQKVEFLVSFYNNEISEKSEIFDDQFSVERPDGSNFTLKIRSTKLEDSAMYFCASSDRENTEAFFGQGTRLTVV.

The chain employs TRBV9 and TRBJ2-2; TRBD2 agrees at 15 bases. This CDR3 region has 18 residues. V trimming: 2 bases; J trimming: 5 bases; junction bases outside the gene matches: 7. Germline V gives CDR1 SGDLS, CDR2 YYNGEE. The CDR3 here is CASSVGLAGGVHTGELFF. CDR3 DNA: TGTGCCAGCAGCGTGGGACTAGCGGGAGGAGTACATACCGGGGAGCTGTTTTTT. Full variable domain (rest looked up from reference TRBV9 and TRBJ2-2): DSGVTQTPKHLITATGQRVTLRCSPRSGDLSVYWYQQSLDQGLQFLIQYYNGEERAKGNILERFSAQQFPDLHSELNLSSLELGDSALYFCASSVGLAGGVHTGELFFGEGSRLTVL.

The rearrangement links TRBV11-2 to TRBJ1-5; 7 positions agree with TRBD1. The germline V gene has CDR1 SGHAT and CDR2 FQNNGV. CDR3 length: 14 residues. After removal of 4 bases from V and 2 bases from J, the junction contained 2 bases not matched to a gene. The DNA of the CDR3 is TGTGCCAGCAGCTGGGGGACAGGCAATCAGCCCCAGCATTTT. Translated: CASSWGTGNQPQHF.

A single count supports this clone. The chain carries TRBV28 and TRBJ2-7; 11 positions match TRBD1. J lost 6 bases, V lost 6 bases, and 10 bases had no gene match. The CDR3 runs to 15 residues. The V gene's germline CDR1 is MDHEN and CDR2 SYDVKM. The CDR3 coding sequence is TGTGCCAGCAGCCAGGACAGGGGGCTCTTCCGCGAGCAGTACTTC. Translated, it gives CASSQDRGLFREQYF. Filled out from reference TRBV28 and TRBJ2-7, the complete variable domain reads DVKVTQSSRYLVKRTGEKVFLECVQDMDHENMFWYRQDPGLGLRLIYFSYDVKMKEKGDIPEGYSVSREKKERFSLILESASTNQTSMYLCASSQDRGLFREQYFGPGTRLTVT.

The J gene is TRBJ1-3, the V gene TRBV7-6, with TRBD1 identical over 11 bases. Germline loops: CDR1 SGHVS, CDR2 FNYEAQ. The CDR3 has 19 amino acids. J gave up 0 bases and V 1 base, and 8 bases lay outside the gene matches. In DNA, the CDR3 is TGTGCCAGCAGCTTAGGTATCGGGACAGGGGGATACTCTGGAAACACCATATATTTT. This encodes CASSLGIGTGGYSGNTIYF.

The chain has TRBV6-1 and TRBJ2-1, with TRBD2 matching over 7 bases. Germline V lookup: CDR1 MNHNS, CDR2 SASEGT. This CDR3 comprises 13 residues. Losses at the gene ends were 10 bases for V and 4 bases for J; bases not matched to a gene: 7. The CDR3 loop is CATESGLYNEQFF. The CDR3 coding sequence is TGTGCCACGGAGTCGGGACTATACAATGAGCAGTTCTTC.

This clone has just a few counts. In DNA, the CDR3 is TGTGCCAGCAGCTTAACAGGGGTCACTGAAGCTTTCTTT. This sequence encodes CASSLTGVTEAFF. The chain carries TRBV7-8 and TRBJ1-1; 7 positions agree with TRBD1. V shed 2 bases and J 4 bases; nucleotides not matched to a gene: 1. Germline-derived CDR1 and CDR2 are SGHVS and FQNEAQ. This CDR3 has 13 residues.

The V call is TRBV7-9, the J call TRBJ2-7; 8 nucleotides match TRBD2. The CDR3 sequence is 14 residues long. The V segment lost 3 bases and the J segment 2 bases; nucleotides outside the gene matches: 3. Germline CDR1 is SEHNR and CDR2 is FQNEAQ (reference sequence). The CDR3 sequence: CASSFGTRTYEQYF. The CDR3 bases are TGTGCCAGCAGCTTCGGGACTAGAACCTACGAGCAGTACTTC.

V and J are TRBV5-1 and TRBJ2-5; D not certain. There are 13 residues in the CDR3. From germline, CDR1 is SGHRS and CDR2 YFSETQ. The germline V and J ends were trimmed by 4 bases and 0 bases, with 7 bases remaining between them. DNA for the CDR3: TGCGCCAGCAGCATCTCCTACCAAGAGACCCAGTACTTC. Translating gives CASSISYQETQYF.

V usage is TRBV5-6 and J usage is TRBJ2-7, with TRBD2 matching over 14 bases. This CDR3 is built from 16 residues. The J segment lost 5 bases and the V segment lost 2 bases, leaving 6 bases of the junction unmatched. Germline V lookup: CDR1 SGHDT, CDR2 YYEEEE. Here the CDR3 DNA reads TGTGCCAGCAGCTTACAGGGACTAGCGGGAGTCAACGAGCAGTACTTC. Its translation is CASSLQGLAGVNEQYF.

This chain uses TRBV2 with TRBJ2-1; the match to TRBD2 covers 8 bases. Germline V gene sequence: CDR1 SNHLY, CDR2 FYNNEI. Trimming took 4 bases from V and 8 from J; bases not matched to a gene: 10. CDR3 length equals 15 residues. The CDR3 bases are TGTGCCAGCAGTGCCTGGGGCGGGGGGCGCGATGAGCAGTTCTTC. It yields the protein CASSAWGGGRDEQFF. Based on the CDR3 plus reference TRBV2 and TRBJ2-1, the full variable domain is EPEVTQTPSHQVTQMGQEVILRCVPISNHLYFYWYRQILGQKVEFLVSFYNNEISEKSEIFDDQFSVERPDGSNFTLKIRSTKLEDSAMYFCASSAWGGGRDEQFFGPGTRLTVL.

This clone was seen only once. V and J are TRBV4-1 and TRBJ2-1; 7 nucleotides line up with TRBD2. This CDR3 comprises 17 residues. Germline V lookup: CDR1 MGHRA, CDR2 YSYEKL. V trimming: 4 bases; J trimming: 9 bases; junction bases outside the gene matches: 18. CDR3 in amino acids: CASSPRPAGVGIREQFF. DNA of the CDR3: TGCGCCAGCAGCCCCCGCCCCGCGGGGGTGGGAATTCGTGAGCAGTTCTTC.

The rearrangement joins TRBV7-2 to TRBJ1-1, with TRBD1 matching over 7 bases. Trimming removed 5 bases from V and 4 bases from J; junction bases left unmatched: 7. The CDR3 is 14 amino acids. Germline V gene sequence: CDR1 SGHTA, CDR2 FQGNSA. In nucleotides, the CDR3 is TGTGCCAGCAGCACCCAACAGGGGCCCACTGAAGCTTTCTTT. Its protein product is CASSTQQGPTEAFF.

The rearrangement uses TRBV14 and TRBJ1-1; D possibly corresponds to TRBD1 (5 bases). The CDR3 has 13 amino acids. Germline assignment: CDR1 SGHDN and CDR2 FVKESK. The V end was cut by 3 bases, the J end by 1 base, with 6 bases between. CDR3 protein: CASSQGRNTEAFF. DNA of the CDR3: TGTGCCAGCAGCCAGGGGCGGAACACTGAAGCTTTCTTT. Full variable domain (outside the CDR3, taken from reference TRBV14 and TRBJ1-1): EAGVTQFPSHSVIEKGQTVTLRCDPISGHDNLYWYRRVMGKEIKFLLHFVKESKQDESGMPNNRFLAERTGGTYSTLKVQPAELEDSGVYFCASSQGRNTEAFFGQGTRLTVV.

V is TRBV4-2 and J is TRBJ2-2; TRBD2 matches at 11 bases. This CDR3 has 18 residues. Germline trimming cut 2 bases from V and 1 base from J; bases unmatched to any gene: 6. Germline loops: CDR1 LGHNA, CDR2 YNFKEQ. The CDR3 DNA sequence: TGTGCCAGCAGCCAACTTCTAGCGGGAGGACAGAACACCGGGGAGCTGTTTTTT. It translates to CASSQLLAGGQNTGELFF.

This rearrangement joins TRBV6-5 to TRBJ2-1; 7 bases map to TRBD1. The CDR3 loop spans 14 amino acids. The V and J ends lost 6 bases and 2 bases, in that order; junction bases with no gene match: 4. Germline CDR1 and CDR2: MNHEY and SVGAGI. The CDR3 spells CASSPGTAYNEQFF. CDR3 nucleotide sequence: TGTGCCAGCAGCCCCGGGACAGCCTACAATGAGCAGTTCTTC.

Written as DNA, the CDR3 is TGTGCCAGCAGAAGACGGACTAGCGGGGCTCGCACAGATACGCAGTATTTT. Translated: CASRRRTSGARTDTQYF. The chain couples TRBV7-6 to TRBJ2-3; TRBD2 agrees at 12 bases. Germline V CDR1 and CDR2: SGHVS, FNYEAQ. The CDR3 totals 17 residues. The V gene end was trimmed by 6 bases and the J gene end by 1 base; junction bases not matched to a gene: 8.

The V gene is TRBV30, the J gene TRBJ1-3; possible D gene TRBD1, 5 bases. The germline V gene has CDR1 GTSNPN and CDR2 SVGIG (reference sequence). V lost 5 bases to trimming and J lost 1 base, with 18 bases between them. The CDR3 is made up of 16 amino acids. CDR3 region: CAWGGGKLISGNTIYF. CDR3 nucleotides: TGTGCCTGGGGGGGAGGCAAACTCATATCTGGAAACACCATATATTTT.

In DNA form, the CDR3 reads TGTGCCTCGGAGGATTTGGGCACTGAAGCTTTCTTT. This encodes CASEDLGTEAFF. The V call is TRBV5-6, the J call TRBJ1-1, with unresolved D. CDR1 is SGHDT and CDR2 is YYEEEE in the germline V gene. V was shortened by 10 bases and J by 4 bases, with 14 bases between the two germline ends. The CDR3 contains 12 residues.

V usage is TRBV5-4 and J usage is TRBJ2-1, with D maybe TRBD2 (6 bases). CDR1 and CDR2 from the germline V gene are SGHNT and YYREEE (reference sequence). The CDR3 runs 16 residues. Trimming pared 2 bases from V and 6 bases from J, leaving 18 bases between. The CDR3: CASSFPGARAGNEQFF. The CDR3 nucleotides read TGTGCCAGCAGCTTTCCGGGAGCCAGAGCGGGCAATGAGCAGTTCTTC.

The gene calls are TRBV5-6 and TRBJ1-2, with D tentatively TRBD1 (6 bases). Trimming cost V 6 bases and J 10 bases, with 28 bases left between them. Looked up from germline, CDR1 is SGHDT and CDR2 is YYEEEE. The CDR3 extends over 16 amino acids. This CDR3 is CASILKIGGPYEVYTF. In DNA, the CDR3 is TGTGCCAGCATCCTAAAAATCGGGGGGCCTTACGAGGTCTACACCTTC.

The genes are TRBV6-1 and TRBJ1-1; TRBD1 aligns across 8 bases. V lost 5 bases to trimming and J lost 9 bases; unmatched junction nucleotides: 11. This CDR3 contains 14 residues. From germline, CDR1 is MNHNS and CDR2 SASEGT. In nucleotides, the CDR3 is TGTGCCAGCAGTATATCATCCCGGGACAGGAAAGCTTTCTTT. As protein: CASSISSRDRKAFF.